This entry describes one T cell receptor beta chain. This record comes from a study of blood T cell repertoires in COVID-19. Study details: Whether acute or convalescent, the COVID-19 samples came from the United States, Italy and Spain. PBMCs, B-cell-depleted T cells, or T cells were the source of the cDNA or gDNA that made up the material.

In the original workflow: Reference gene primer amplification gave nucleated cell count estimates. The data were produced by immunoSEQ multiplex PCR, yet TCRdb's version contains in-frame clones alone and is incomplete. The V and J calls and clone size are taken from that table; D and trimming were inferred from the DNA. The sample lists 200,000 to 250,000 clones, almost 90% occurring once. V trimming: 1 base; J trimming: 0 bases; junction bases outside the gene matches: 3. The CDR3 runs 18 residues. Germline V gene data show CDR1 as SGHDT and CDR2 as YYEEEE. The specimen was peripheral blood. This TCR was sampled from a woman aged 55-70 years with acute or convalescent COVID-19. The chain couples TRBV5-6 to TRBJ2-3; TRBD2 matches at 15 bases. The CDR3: CASSLWTSGGASTDTQYF. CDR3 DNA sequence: TGTGCCAGCAGCTTGTGGACTAGCGGGGGGGCCAGCACAGATACGCAGTATTTT. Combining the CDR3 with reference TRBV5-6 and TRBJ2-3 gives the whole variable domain DAGVTQSPTHLIKTRGQQVTLRCSPKSGHDTVSWYQQALGQGPQFIFQYYEEEERQRGNFPDRFSGHQFPNYSSELNVNALLLGDSALYLCASSLWTSGGASTDTQYFGPGTRLTVL.